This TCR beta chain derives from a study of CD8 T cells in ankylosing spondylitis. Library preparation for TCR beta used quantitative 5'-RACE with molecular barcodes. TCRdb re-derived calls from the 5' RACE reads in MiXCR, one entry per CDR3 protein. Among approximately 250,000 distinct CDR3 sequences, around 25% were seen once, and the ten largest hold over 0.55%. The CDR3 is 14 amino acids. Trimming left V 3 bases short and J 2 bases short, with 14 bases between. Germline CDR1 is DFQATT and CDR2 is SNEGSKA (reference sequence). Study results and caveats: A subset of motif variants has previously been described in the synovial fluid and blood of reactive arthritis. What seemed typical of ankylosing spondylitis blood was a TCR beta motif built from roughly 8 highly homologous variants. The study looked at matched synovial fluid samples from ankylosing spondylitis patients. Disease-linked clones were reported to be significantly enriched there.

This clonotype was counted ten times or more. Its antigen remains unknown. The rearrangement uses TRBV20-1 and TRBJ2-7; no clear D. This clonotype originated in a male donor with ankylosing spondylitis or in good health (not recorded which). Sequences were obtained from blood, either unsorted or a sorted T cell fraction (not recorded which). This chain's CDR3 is CSASTRRAPYEQYF. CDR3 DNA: TGCAGTGCTAGTACCCGCCGGGCCCCCTACGAGCAGTACTTC.